This TCR beta chain was profiled in a study of cytomegalovirus exposure and HLA in healthy donors. In the study overall: The 120 or so validation repertoires and the approximately 700 first-cohort repertoires shared a platform, a later analysis reported. Whole-study results and caveats: Cytomegalovirus association was assigned to approximately 160 TCR beta chains. According to a later analysis, TCR clusters from the first cohort tended to co-occur in the 110 or so validation repertoires. Rarity characterized most TCR sequences, yet some public TCRs appeared in many donors.

CDR1 is SNHLY and CDR2 is FYNNEI in the germline V gene. Trimming pared 2 bases from V and 2 bases from J, leaving 13 bases between. The CDR3 runs 15 residues. The assay was immunoSEQ multiplex PCR, and TCRdb's table has in-frame clones only and misses some. This table holds nearly 200,000 clones, 80% to 90% found once. Details on this clone: The antigen is unknown.

The TCR was taken from a woman aged 30 to 39 in good health and CMV-seropositive. This chain connects TRBV2 to TRBJ2-7; a weak D match, TRBD1 (5 bases). The source material was PBMCs. This CDR3 reads CASSERGGTPYEQYF. CDR3 in DNA: TGTGCCAGCAGTGAAAGGGGCGGAACCCCCTACGAGCAGTACTTC.